This T cell receptor (beta chain) is drawn from a study of human T cells and chemical hapten exposure. Study processing details: With a range of about 20,000 to 700,000, the median per sample was 95,638 TCRs. TCRdb itself ran the RACE reads through MiXCR, one entry per CDR3 protein. These V and J calls derive from TCRdb rather than the authors' analysis. Seen here are tens of thousands of distinct CDR3 sequences, roughly 8.8% observed once, and the top ten hold more than 3%. This clonotype was counted ten times or more. Time point: pre-sensitization, week 0. Treatment indicated: therapeutic diphenylcyclopropenone sensitization with weekly scalp DPC. V lost 10 bases to trimming and J lost 5 bases; unmatched junction nucleotides: 4. This CDR3 contains 12 residues. Per the germline V gene, CDR1 is MNHNS and CDR2 is SASEGT.

This sequence joins TRBV6-1 and TRBJ2-7; the match to TRBD1 covers 11 bases. Specimen: whole blood, collected in connection with sensitization to the hapten diphenylcyclopropenone (DPC). This receptor was identified in a woman in her forties with alopecia areata. Some clones in this sample may be carry-over from other donors' samples. The CDR3 loop reads CATRTGGHEQYF. In DNA, the CDR3 is TGTGCCACCCGGACAGGGGGCCACGAGCAGTACTTC.